The entry below describes one TCR beta chain. No cognate antigen has been identified for it. No qualities accompany the bases; no much larger clone lies one base away. The data derive from a study of blood T cell repertoires in COVID-19 (dated by TCRdb to the early 2020s). A note on the overall study: Samples covering the acute and convalescent phases of COVID-19 were provided by collaborators in the United States, Italy and Spain. Sample metadata almost always included a de-identified subject ID, COVID-19 status, age in years and sex. The dataset comprised deeply sampled blood TCRbeta repertoires from subjects exposed to, actively infected with, or recovered from COVID-19. Samples came from the ongoing ImmuneRACE study (first 160 participants) plus 1,254 subjects from 6 global collaborators. The material from the prospective study consisted of cDNA or gDNA derived from T cells, B-cell-depleted T cells, or PBMCs. HLA class I and class II types, where available, came from metadata supplied by the sample provider rather than from assay-based typing. The repertoires were released in a freely available public database intended as a resource for research on the immune response to SARS-CoV-2.

TCRbeta CDR3 regions were amplified from genomic DNA using the immunoSEQ Assay, a bias-controlled multiplex PCR. In the original analysis: The number of nucleated cells in each sample was estimated from the amplification of reference gene primers within the assay. To quantify the absolute abundance of each unique TCRbeta CDR3 rearrangement, sequence reads were collapsed and filtered. For each sample, productive Simpson clonality was calculated as the square root of Simpson's diversity index across productive rearrangements. Entries here come from immuneACCESS through TCRdb and include only in-frame sequences with V and J called. Some clones fail to appear in such tables; in the studies checked, an unresolved V gene covers under half of the shortfall, and the cause of the remainder is unknown. V and J calls and clone size are given by that table; D and trimming were obtained from the DNA. The sample table lists tens of thousands of clones, 88% of them with a count of one. The top ten hold around 21% of the sample.

Collaborating institutions collected whole blood in K2EDTA tubes following their own protocols. For TCRbeta analysis, collaborators shipped samples as frozen whole blood, isolated PBMCs, or DNA extracted from either of those sample types. V and J lose 3 bases and 3 bases, and a span of 6 bases separates them. The germline V gene specifies MGHRA as CDR1 and YSYEKL as CDR2. The CDR3 holds 12 amino acids from the cysteine to the phenylalanine. The only DNA kept is the CDR3, 36 bases in frame from the first base. The paper's findings and limits, for the study overall: The amount of clinical and demographic metadata varied by source and participant and was provided uncurated.

The chain is encoded by TRBV4-1 joined to TRBJ2-7; a confident D gene designation cannot be given. Sample: peripheral blood. This TCR was recovered from a woman aged 45-60 years with active or convalescent COVID-19. The CDR3: CASSQTGYEQYF. The DNA is as follows: TGCGCCAGCAGCCAGACGGGCTACGAGCAGTACTTC.